One and the same sample provided the 5 T cell receptor beta chains below, sequenced in a study of T cell changes during pregnancy in multiple sclerosis. Repertoires were generated with immunoSEQ multiplex PCR, while TCRdb's copy carries only in-frame clones and drops some. The sample has under 55,000 clones; just over 90% are singletons. Sample: peripheral blood, taken in the second trimester of pregnancy. The receptors stem from a female donor with multiple sclerosis, enrolled in a pregnancy study.

The chain joins TRBV28 to TRBJ2-1, with 8 bases aligning to TRBD2. V shed 7 bases and J 3 bases; nucleotides not matched to a gene: 8. The CDR3 runs 15 residues. Per the germline V gene, CDR1 is MDHEN and CDR2 is SYDVKM. CDR3 in DNA: TGTGCCAGCATTAGTACTAGCGGCAACTACAATGAGCAGTTCTTC. Protein sequence: CASISTSGNYNEQFF. Full variable domain (remainder filled in from reference TRBV28 and TRBJ2-1): DVKVTQSSRYLVKRTGEKVFLECVQDMDHENMFWYRQDPGLGLRLIYFSYDVKMKEKGDIPEGYSVSREKKERFSLILESASTNQTSMYLCASISTSGNYNEQFFGPGTRLTVL.

In its sample, this clone was seen a few times. The chain recombines TRBV30 with TRBJ1-1; D is uncertain. Germline V lookup: CDR1 GTSNPN, CDR2 SVGIG (reference sequence). There are 13 residues in the CDR3. V lost 0 bases and J 0 bases, leaving 5 bases between the germline ends. The CDR3 sequence is CAWSVALNTEAFF. CDR3 sequence (DNA): TGTGCCTGGAGTGTAGCGCTGAACACTGAAGCTTTCTTT. Filled out from reference TRBV30 and TRBJ1-1, the complete variable domain reads SQTIHQWPATLVQPVGSPLSLECTVEGTSNPNLYWYRQAAGRGLQLLFYSVGIGQISSEVPQNLSASRPQDRQFILSSKKLLLSDSGFYLCAWSVALNTEAFFGQGTRLTVV.

The V call is TRBV18, the J call TRBJ2-2; D gene unclear. Germline CDR1 is KGHSH and CDR2 is LQKENI. V was clipped by 0 bases and J by 3 bases, with 14 bases between them. There are 17 residues in the CDR3. The CDR3 DNA sequence: TGTGCCAGCTCACCACCACGTGTGGGCGCAGACACCGGGGAGCTGTTTTTT. Translating it yields CASSPPRVGADTGELFF.

The gene calls are TRBV5-4 and TRBJ2-1; 7 nucleotides match TRBD2. CDR3 length equals 16 residues. Germline loops: CDR1 SGHNT, CDR2 YYREEE (reference sequence). The junction had 7 bases not matched to a gene; V was cut back by 2 bases and J by 2 bases. The CDR3 sequence: CASSLEGGSAYNEQFF. The CDR3 DNA follows: TGTGCCAGCAGCTTAGAGGGCGGGAGCGCCTACAATGAGCAGTTCTTC.

The CDR3 spells CSVEGYRGPQETQYF. CDR3 nucleotide sequence: TGCAGCGTTGAGGGGTACAGGGGGCCCCAAGAGACCCAGTACTTC. J is TRBJ2-5 and V is TRBV29-1, with 9 bases aligning to TRBD1. V gave up 3 bases and J gave up 1 base; unmatched junction bases: 6. CDR3 size: 15 residues. Germline CDR1 SQVTM, CDR2 ANQGSEA.